Below, one T cell receptor beta chain is given with its context. The data stem from a study of blood T cell repertoires in COVID-19. Looking at the study overall: Acute and convalescent COVID-19 specimens originated in the United States, Italy and Spain. T cells, B-cell-depleted T cells, or PBMCs provided the cDNA or gDNA that served as material.

Original data processing: From reference gene primer amplification, estimates of nucleated cell counts were derived. Only in-frame clones appear in the TCRdb table, and some are missing; sequencing was by immunoSEQ multiplex PCR. Clone size and the V and J calls come from that table; the DNA yielded D and trimming. Of some 670,000 clones listed, over 80% are singletons. V gave up 6 bases and J gave up 7 bases; unmatched junction bases: 8. The germline CDR1 and CDR2 sequences are MNHEY and SVGAGI. The CDR3 runs 13 residues. The clonotype was recovered from a woman younger than 35 with acute or convalescent COVID-19. Sequenced material: peripheral blood. The gene calls are TRBV6-5 and TRBJ1-2; TRBD1 matches 7 bases. The CDR3: CASSRNRGSGYTF. The CDR3 region has the DNA TGTGCCAGCAGCCGGAACAGGGGTTCTGGCTACACCTTC.